The 23 T cell receptor beta chains given below trace back to one sample, sequenced in a study of cytomegalovirus exposure and HLA in healthy donors. Researchers ran the PCR with 60 Vbeta and 13 Jbeta primers. Generated by immunoSEQ multiplex PCR, the TCRdb table keeps only in-frame clones and is missing some. Of roughly 150,000 clones listed, approximately 83% are singletons. The sample comprised PBMCs. The receptors originated from a man aged 40-55 years in good health and CMV-seronegative.

This clone was seen only a few times. This rearrangement joins TRBV2 to TRBJ2-5; TRBD1 agrees at 7 bases. Germline CDR1 reads SNHLY; CDR2 reads FYNNEI. This CDR3 spans 13 amino acids. V lost 10 bases to trimming and J lost 4 bases; unmatched junction nucleotides: 9. The CDR3 here is CATRTTGVETQYF. The CDR3 DNA sequence: TGTGCCACCAGAACCACAGGGGTAGAGACCCAGTACTTC.

The genes are TRBV6-1 and TRBJ2-3; a possible D gene is TRBD2 (5 bases). The CDR3 is made up of 12 amino acids. Germline V gene data show CDR1 as MNHNS and CDR2 as SASEGT. The ends were cut back, 6 bases at V and 2 bases at J, with 6 bases in the middle. The CDR3 here is CASRDFTDTQYF. CDR3 nucleotide sequence: TGTGCCAGCAGGGACTTCACAGATACGCAGTATTTT.

V and J are TRBV10-3 and TRBJ2-1; 7 nucleotides match TRBD2. J gave up 0 bases and V 4 bases, and 15 bases lay outside the gene matches. The germline V gene encodes CDR1 ENHRY and CDR2 SYGVKD. The CDR3 has 19 amino acids. The CDR3 nucleotides are TGTGCCATCAGTGGGGTGGGGGAGGGAGGCGGTGACTCCTACAATGAGCAGTTCTTC. Translation: CAISGVGEGGGDSYNEQFF.

The chain has TRBV19 and TRBJ2-2; unclear D gene. From germline, CDR1 is LNHDA and CDR2 SQIVND (reference sequence). This CDR3 comprises 14 residues. Trimming shortened V by 3 bases and J by 1 base, and 6 bases separated the two germline ends. The CDR3 is CASSINGNTGELFF. The CDR3 nucleotides read TGTGCCAGTAGTATCAACGGGAACACCGGGGAGCTGTTTTTT.

This clone was detected once. The chain is built from TRBV30 and TRBJ2-5, with D perhaps TRBD2 (6 bases). From germline, CDR1 is GTSNPN and CDR2 SVGIG (reference sequence). This CDR3 is built from 12 residues. Trimming took 4 bases from V and 5 from J, leaving 11 bases between them. CDR3 bases: TGTGCCTGGAAGGGACTGGGTGAGACCCAGTACTTC. It specifies CAWKGLGETQYF.

This chain joins TRBV27 and TRBJ1-1, with a tentative D call TRBD1 (6 bases). The ends were cut back, 3 bases at V and 4 bases at J, with 18 bases in the middle. The CDR3 length is 16 residues. Germline V gene sequence: CDR1 MNHEY, CDR2 SMNVEV (reference sequence). Here the CDR3 reads CASSLSSGGMGTEAFF. CDR3 in DNA: TGTGCCAGCAGTTTGTCCTCGGGGGGCATGGGCACTGAAGCTTTCTTT.

The chain joins TRBV11-2 to TRBJ2-7, with D hard to call. Germline CDR1 is SGHAT and CDR2 is FQNNGV. The CDR3 length is 15 residues. V was trimmed by 5 bases and J by 2 bases, leaving 16 bases between them. Here the CDR3 reads CASSTTVGSPYEQYF. The CDR3, as DNA: TGTGCCAGCAGCACCACGGTGGGCAGCCCCTACGAGCAGTACTTC.

This clone was counted once. The chain couples TRBV10-3 to TRBJ1-5; TRBD1 matches 10 bases. This CDR3 spans 15 amino acids. CDR1 and CDR2 (germline): ENHRY, SYGVKD. Germline trimming cut 2 bases from V and 6 bases from J; bases unmatched to any gene: 4. CDR3 sequence: CAISERQGAGQPQHF. The CDR3 DNA is TGTGCCATCAGTGAGAGACAGGGGGCAGGTCAGCCCCAGCATTTT.

This clone was seen repeatedly, ten times or more. The chain joins TRBV4-1 to TRBJ2-3, with 8 bases lining up with TRBD2. The CDR3 is 17 residues long. The ends lost 5 bases at V and 3 bases at J; junction bases unmatched: 13. The germline gives CDR1 MGHRA, CDR2 YSYEKL. CDR3: CASSSSGVAGGTDTQYF. The CDR3 nucleotides are TGCGCCAGCAGCTCGTCGGGTGTGGCGGGGGGTACAGATACGCAGTATTTT.

The chain combines TRBV28 with TRBJ1-5; the match to TRBD1 covers 11 bases. Per germline, CDR1 MDHEN and CDR2 SYDVKM. V was pared by 6 bases and J by 8 bases, with 27 bases of the junction left unmatched. The CDR3 is 21 residues long. CDR3 DNA sequence: TGTGCCAGCAGGGGCATCCAGTGGACAGGGGGCCGAACTTTACGTGGGAAGCCCCAGCATTTT. It encodes CASRGIQWTGGRTLRGKPQHF.

This rearrangement joins TRBV28 to TRBJ1-1; TRBD1 is a possible D gene (5 bases). The CDR3 spans 16 residues. V dropped 3 bases and J dropped 1 base, with 15 bases sitting between them. Germline V gene data show CDR1 as MDHEN and CDR2 as SYDVKM. DNA for the CDR3: TGTGCCAGCAGTTTTTGGGGGGTTGGTCCGAACACTGAAGCTTTCTTT. This sequence encodes CASSFWGVGPNTEAFF. Variable domain in full (rest from reference TRBV28 and TRBJ1-1): DVKVTQSSRYLVKRTGEKVFLECVQDMDHENMFWYRQDPGLGLRLIYFSYDVKMKEKGDIPEGYSVSREKKERFSLILESASTNQTSMYLCASSFWGVGPNTEAFFGQGTRLTVV.

The chain couples TRBV6-1 to TRBJ1-1; D is unresolved. This CDR3 comprises 13 residues. The germline CDR1 and CDR2 sequences are MNHNS and SASEGT. V dropped 5 bases and J dropped 1 base, with 8 bases sitting between them. The CDR3 bases are TGTGCCAGCAGTACTCAGGAGAACACTGAAGCTTTCTTT. It specifies CASSTQENTEAFF.

In its sample, this clone was seen a few times. V gene TRBV15 combines with J gene TRBJ2-1, with 9 bases identical to TRBD1. Germline V gene sequence: CDR1 LNHNV, CDR2 YYDKDF (reference sequence). Trimming cost V 3 bases and J 0 bases; bases outside gene matches: 0. CDR3 length: 15 residues. The CDR3 region has the DNA TGTGCCACCAGCAGGGACAGGGGCTCCTACAATGAGCAGTTCTTC. Translation gives CATSRDRGSYNEQFF.

The V and J genes are TRBV5-1 and TRBJ2-3, with 7 bases that match TRBD2. The CDR3 runs to 15 residues. Germline V lookup: CDR1 SGHRS, CDR2 YFSETQ. V dropped 9 bases and J dropped 6; count of bases not matched to a gene: 16. CDR3: CATTPGGGGQDTQYF. The CDR3, as DNA: TGCGCCACTACCCCCGGCGGGGGAGGGCAGGATACGCAGTATTTT.

The V call is TRBV19, the J call TRBJ1-2; 7 bases are a match to TRBD1. The CDR3 contains 15 residues. CDR1 is LNHDA, CDR2 SQIVND, per germline (reference sequence). J lost 11 bases, V lost 3 bases, and 15 bases had no gene match. This CDR3 is CASSIPPDRFERYTF. The DNA of the CDR3 is TGTGCCAGTAGTATCCCCCCGGACAGGTTCGAGAGGTACACCTTC.

The chain is built from TRBV6-5 and TRBJ2-7, with a tentative D call TRBD2 (5 bases). With 6 bases removed from V and 6 bases from J, the gap between germline ends came to 18 bases. The germline V gene has CDR1 MNHEY and CDR2 SVGAGI. This CDR3 contains 14 residues. CDR3 coding DNA: TGTGCCAGCAGCAGGACTTCTACCAGCGGCGAGCAGTACTTC. Its translation is CASSRTSTSGEQYF.

The chain carries TRBV30 and TRBJ2-5, with D maybe TRBD1 (5 bases). Trimming took off 0 bases at V and 0 bases at J, with 11 bases between the two ends. Germline CDR1 GTSNPN, CDR2 SVGIG (reference sequence). This CDR3 contains 15 residues. The CDR3 protein is CAWSVPRGYQETQYF. CDR3 DNA sequence: TGTGCCTGGAGTGTACCTAGGGGATACCAAGAGACCCAGTACTTC.

The V gene is TRBV28, the J gene TRBJ1-5; D perhaps matches TRBD1 (5 bases). V dropped 7 bases and J dropped 1 base, with 11 bases sitting between them. Per germline, CDR1 MDHEN and CDR2 SYDVKM. The CDR3 loop spans 14 amino acids. CDR3 DNA: TGTGCCAGCATAATGGGGGGAAGCAATCAGCCCCAGCATTTT. Its translation: CASIMGGSNQPQHF.

This clone was seen just once. This chain links TRBV19 with TRBJ2-7, with D possibly matching TRBD1 (6 bases). CDR1 is LNHDA and CDR2 is SQIVND in the germline V gene (reference sequence). The CDR3 extends over 14 amino acids. The V gene lost 5 bases and the J gene lost 0 bases, with 11 bases spanning the gap. In DNA, the CDR3 is TGTGCCAGTAGTCCCGGGACACCCTCCTACGAGCAGTACTTC. This sequence encodes CASSPGTPSYEQYF.

The chain recombines TRBV19 with TRBJ1-1; 9 bases match TRBD1. Germline CDR1 reads LNHDA; CDR2 reads SQIVND (reference sequence). The V and J ends lost 4 bases and 3 bases, in that order; junction bases with no gene match: 0. The CDR3 is 13 residues long. Here the CDR3 DNA reads TGTGCCAGTAGTAGACAGGGGGACACTGAAGCTTTCTTT. Translation gives CASSRQGDTEAFF.

This CDR3 reads CASIHRLAGGLNQFF. The CDR3, as DNA: TGTGCCAGCATCCATCGACTAGCGGGGGGGTTAAATCAGTTCTTC. The chain carries TRBV6-6 and TRBJ2-1; 14 bases agree with TRBD2. V shed 7 bases, J shed 13 bases, and the junction held 12 bases outside the gene matches. The CDR3 covers 15 residues. Germline CDR1 MNHNY, CDR2 SVGAGI (reference sequence).

The rearrangement uses TRBV2 and TRBJ1-1; D ambiguous. Between the trimmed V and J ends, which lost 2 bases and 6 bases, there was a span of 10 bases. CDR3 length: 13 residues. Looked up from germline, CDR1 is SNHLY and CDR2 is FYNNEI. The CDR3 DNA reads TGTGCCAGCAGTGAATTACGCACAGCTGAAGCTTTCTTT. Its translation is CASSELRTAEAFF.

V and J are TRBV28 and TRBJ1-5, with D maybe TRBD1 (5 bases). Between the trimmed V and J ends, which lost 6 bases and 2 bases, there was a span of 11 bases. Per the germline V gene, CDR1 is MDHEN and CDR2 is SYDVKM. The CDR3 is 14 amino acids. In nucleotides, the CDR3 is TGTGCCAGCAGCAACGGGGGTGGCAATCAGCCCCAGCATTTT. It translates to CASSNGGGNQPQHF.